This TCR beta chain stems from a study of blood T cell repertoires in COVID-19. Across the study: Samples came from the United States, Italy and Spain, spanning acute and convalescent COVID-19. T cells, B-cell-depleted T cells, or PBMCs supplied cDNA or gDNA.

In the study's own analysis: Reference gene primer amplification in the assay estimated nucleated cell counts. Clones were sequenced by immunoSEQ multiplex PCR, and TCRdb holds only the in-frame ones, with some missing. V and J calls and clone size are given by that table; D and trimming were obtained from the DNA. Among some 320,000 clones, under 90% were seen once, and the ten largest hold over 8.5%. This CDR3 is 15 amino acids long. The V segment lost 8 bases and the J segment 4 bases; nucleotides outside the gene matches: 5. Germline V gives CDR1 SNHLY, CDR2 FYNNEI. The TCR comes from a young woman with COVID-19, enrolled during active disease. Material: peripheral blood. This chain joins TRBV2 and TRBJ2-1; 13 positions match TRBD2. CDR3 sequence: CASLPTSGGYNEQFF. CDR3 nucleotides: TGTGCCAGCTTGCCGACTAGCGGGGGGTACAATGAGCAGTTCTTC. Together with reference TRBV2 and TRBJ2-1, the CDR3 gives the full variable domain: EPEVTQTPSHQVTQMGQEVILRCVPISNHLYFYWYRQILGQKVEFLVSFYNNEISEKSEIFDDQFSVERPDGSNFTLKIRSTKLEDSAMYFCASLPTSGGYNEQFFGPGTRLTVL.